This TCR beta chain was recorded in a study of technical replicates of blood from several donors. This clone has a single count. This table comes from immunoSEQ multiplex PCR, and its TCRdb copy is limited to in-frame clones, with some not included. The sample lists tens of thousands of clones, approximately 90% seen once, with 0.27% in the top ten. This CDR3 comprises 14 residues. Trimming pared 8 bases from V and 1 base from J, leaving 14 bases between. Germline V gives CDR1 MRHNA, CDR2 SNTAGT. Specimen: T cells isolated from PBMCs. This receptor was obtained from a human donor in good health. The chain is built from TRBV6-4 and TRBJ1-1; D is uncertain. CDR3 protein: CASSREVENTEAFF. As DNA, the CDR3 is TGTGCCAGCTCCCGGGAAGTTGAGAACACTGAAGCTTTCTTT.